This TCR beta chain originates from a study of blood T cell repertoires in COVID-19. Overall study: Both acute and convalescent COVID-19 samples were obtained from the United States, Italy and Spain. Nucleic acid was either cDNA or gDNA, and it came from T cells, B-cell-depleted T cells, or PBMCs.

In the original processing: Amplification of reference gene primers was used by the study to estimate nucleated cell counts. TCRdb keeps only in-frame clones here, not all; method: immunoSEQ multiplex PCR. V and J calls and clone size are those listed in that table; D and trimming were worked out from the DNA. The sample consists of 140,000 to 150,000 clones, roughly 86% of them appearing once. This clone was picked up one time. Unmatched junction bases numbered 7, after V lost 2 bases and J lost 3 bases. Germline values: CDR1 LGHNA, CDR2 YNFKEQ. The CDR3 totals 17 residues. The sequence was obtained from a human donor in a cohort sampled during active COVID-19. The genes are TRBV4-2 and TRBJ2-3; 11 bases map to TRBD2. What was sequenced was peripheral blood. This chain's CDR3 is CASSQRVSGGATDTQYF. The CDR3 nucleotides are TGTGCCAGCAGCCAACGTGTTAGCGGGGGGGCAACAGATACGCAGTATTTT.